This TCR beta chain was observed in a study of regulatory T cells. This clone was picked up a small number of times. The target antigen is unknown. With 5 bases removed from V and 2 bases from J, the gap between germline ends came to 7 bases. The CDR3 runs 14 residues. CDR1 is SGHAT, CDR2 FQNNGV, per germline. Amplification used 52 TRBV primers and 13 TRBJ primers. Clones were sequenced by immunoSEQ multiplex PCR, and TCRdb holds only the in-frame ones, with some missing. In the table there are under 45,000 clones, about nine tenths of which are singletons. Study results and caveats: Hydrophobic residues at CDR3 positions 6 and 7 were enriched in conventional CD4+ T cells of CD3G-deficient patients.

This receptor was taken from a person aged 18 to 35 with CD3G deficiency. This chain links TRBV11-2 with TRBJ1-6; D may be TRBD1 (5 bases). The sequenced sample consisted of conventional CD4+ T cells sorted from blood. CDR3 sequence: CASSRGPYNSPLHF. CDR3 nucleotide sequence: TGTGCCAGCAGCCGGGGACCCTATAATTCACCCCTCCACTTT.